These T cell receptor beta chains were read from a single sample in a study of long-term antiretroviral therapy in people with HIV. Sequenced by immunoSEQ multiplex PCR; TCRdb stores in-frame clones only, minus some. The table has 20,000 or so clones, about 76% seen once; the top ten hold around 15%. The starting material was unsorted PBMCs, obtained at the start of antiretroviral therapy, before treatment. All receptors derive from a woman between 18 and 30 years old with HIV. CDR3s include the opening cysteine and the closing phenylalanine or tryptophan. The order of the fields is J gene, clone size, V gene, D gene, CDR3 DNA, CDR3 protein. A D gene is named only where the DNA matches it firmly. The size of a clone is reported for some rows only, either as once, few or many, or as a class for expanded clones.

j_gene: TRBJ2-1; abundance: -; v_gene: TRBV7-3; d_gene: TRBD2; CDR3nt: TGTGCCAGCAGCCCTCAGACTAGCGGGGGAAATGAGCAGTTCTTC; CDR3aa: CASSPQTSGGNEQFF
j_gene: TRBJ2-7; abundance: -; v_gene: TRBV30; d_gene: -; CDR3nt: TGTGCCTGGAGTCCTACAGGACCCTACGAGCAGTACTTC; CDR3aa: CAWSPTGPYEQYF
j_gene: TRBJ1-3; abundance: -; v_gene: TRBV29-1; d_gene: TRBD1; CDR3nt: TGCAGCGTCCGGACAGGGTCTGGAAACACCATATATTTT; CDR3aa: CSVRTGSGNTIYF
j_gene: TRBJ2-7; abundance: -; v_gene: TRBV10-3; d_gene: -; CDR3nt: TGTGCCATCAGTGAGTCGCGGGGCTCCGAGCAGTACTTC; CDR3aa: CAISESRGSEQYF
j_gene: TRBJ1-1; abundance: -; v_gene: TRBV9; d_gene: -; CDR3nt: TGTGCCAGCAGCGTGACGGGGGTCACTGAAGCTTTCTTT; CDR3aa: CASSVTGVTEAFF
j_gene: TRBJ1-2; abundance: -; v_gene: TRBV11-2; d_gene: -; CDR3nt: TGTGCCAGCAGCTTAGAGTGGGTCTATGGCTACACCTTC; CDR3aa: CASSLEWVYGYTF
j_gene: TRBJ2-2; abundance: -; v_gene: TRBV4-2; d_gene: -; CDR3nt: TGTGCCAGCAGCCAAGTTGAGATCGGCGGGACACTTCTGGAGCTGTTTTTT; CDR3aa: CASSQVEIGGTLLELFF
j_gene: TRBJ2-7; abundance: -; v_gene: TRBV2; d_gene: -; CDR3nt: TGTGCCAGCAGTGAAGAGTGGTGGACAGAATCCTACGAGCAGTACTTC; CDR3aa: CASSEEWWTESYEQYF
j_gene: TRBJ2-5; abundance: -; v_gene: TRBV7-9; d_gene: TRBD2; CDR3nt: TGTGCCAGCAGCTTAGCGCTAGCGGGGGATGTAGAGACCCAGTACTTC; CDR3aa: CASSLALAGDVETQYF
j_gene: TRBJ1-1; abundance: -; v_gene: TRBV6-5; d_gene: TRBD1; CDR3nt: TGTGCCAGCGGCAGACAGGGAGACACTGAAGCTTTCTTT; CDR3aa: CASGRQGDTEAFF
j_gene: TRBJ1-1; abundance: -; v_gene: TRBV5-6; d_gene: TRBD1; CDR3nt: TGTGCCAGCAGCTTTCCCCGGGGACAGGGTGATACTGAAGCTTTCTTT; CDR3aa: CASSFPRGQGDTEAFF
j_gene: TRBJ2-2; abundance: few; v_gene: TRBV9; d_gene: TRBD2; CDR3nt: TGTGCCAGCAGCCCTTGGACTAGCGGTCTTAACACCGGGGAGCTGTTTTTT; CDR3aa: CASSPWTSGLNTGELFF
j_gene: TRBJ2-1; abundance: -; v_gene: TRBV2; d_gene: TRBD2; CDR3nt: TGTGCCAGCAGTGATCGACTAGCGGGAGACGGGAATGAGCAGTTCTTC; CDR3aa: CASSDRLAGDGNEQFF
j_gene: TRBJ2-7; abundance: once; v_gene: TRBV19; d_gene: -; CDR3nt: TGTGCCAGTAGTCCAATTCGCGCGCGCTCCTACGAGCAGTACTTC; CDR3aa: CASSPIRARSYEQYF
j_gene: TRBJ1-2; abundance: few; v_gene: TRBV5-6; d_gene: -; CDR3nt: TGTGCCAGCAGCGCGACTTTTGGCTACACCTTC; CDR3aa: CASSATFGYTF
j_gene: TRBJ2-7; abundance: -; v_gene: TRBV4-2; d_gene: TRBD1; CDR3nt: TGTGCCAGCAGCCCACGAGGGGGCCTAAGCTCCTACGAGCAGTACTTC; CDR3aa: CASSPRGGLSSYEQYF
j_gene: TRBJ2-5; abundance: once; v_gene: TRBV7-9; d_gene: TRBD1; CDR3nt: TGTGCCAGCAGCTTATCAACAGGGGGGATCCAAGAGACCCAGTACTTC; CDR3aa: CASSLSTGGIQETQYF
j_gene: TRBJ1-2; abundance: medium-sized; v_gene: TRBV19; d_gene: -; CDR3nt: TGTGCCAGTAGTATAGACGCGAGAGGAAGGAACTATGGCTACACCTTC; CDR3aa: CASSIDARGRNYGYTF
j_gene: TRBJ2-7; abundance: -; v_gene: TRBV6-5; d_gene: TRBD1; CDR3nt: TGTGCCAGCAGTTACTCAGCGGGACAGGGCTACGAGCAGTACTTC; CDR3aa: CASSYSAGQGYEQYF
j_gene: TRBJ2-2; abundance: -; v_gene: TRBV7-3; d_gene: TRBD2; CDR3nt: TGTGCCAGCAGCAAAAATACAGCGGGAGGGACCGGGGAGCTGTTTTTT; CDR3aa: CASSKNTAGGTGELFF
j_gene: TRBJ1-2; abundance: -; v_gene: TRBV6-6; d_gene: TRBD1; CDR3nt: TGTGCCAGCACCCGGACAGGGGACGGCTACACCTTC; CDR3aa: CASTRTGDGYTF
j_gene: TRBJ2-1; abundance: -; v_gene: TRBV4-2; d_gene: TRBD2; CDR3nt: TGTGCCAGCAGCCCCCTGACTAGCGGGACTTTTTACAATGAGCAGTTCTTC; CDR3aa: CASSPLTSGTFYNEQFF
j_gene: TRBJ2-7; abundance: -; v_gene: TRBV4-1; d_gene: -; CDR3nt: TGCGCCAGCAGCCAAGACAGAACCTACGAGCAGTACTTC; CDR3aa: CASSQDRTYEQYF
j_gene: TRBJ2-1; abundance: -; v_gene: TRBV19; d_gene: -; CDR3nt: TGTGCCAGTTCGGACAGCTTCGATGGGGCCTTCAATGAGCAGTTCTTC; CDR3aa: CASSDSFDGAFNEQFF
j_gene: TRBJ2-3; abundance: -; v_gene: TRBV7-6; d_gene: -; CDR3nt: TGTGCCAGCAGCCAGGCAGGGGAGGCTACGCAGTATTTT; CDR3aa: CASSQAGEATQYF
j_gene: TRBJ1-4; abundance: -; v_gene: TRBV5-1; d_gene: -; CDR3nt: TGCGCCAGCTCTGCACCGGGGGATGAAAAACTGTTTTTT; CDR3aa: CASSAPGDEKLFF
j_gene: TRBJ2-1; abundance: once; v_gene: TRBV30; d_gene: -; CDR3nt: TGTGCCTGGAGTTTCCGGACCCTGGGGGATGAGCAGTTCTTC; CDR3aa: CAWSFRTLGDEQFF
j_gene: TRBJ2-2; abundance: -; v_gene: TRBV5-1; d_gene: -; CDR3nt: TGCGCCAGCAGCTTGATTGAATCCGGGGAGCTGTTTTTT; CDR3aa: CASSLIESGELFF
j_gene: TRBJ2-2; abundance: -; v_gene: TRBV7-9; d_gene: TRBD1; CDR3nt: TGTGCCAGCAGCCGATCCACAGGGGGAGACACCGGGGAGCTGTTTTTT; CDR3aa: CASSRSTGGDTGELFF
j_gene: TRBJ2-7; abundance: few; v_gene: TRBV5-1; d_gene: -; CDR3nt: TGCGCCAGCAGCTTGGTGGCTAGGGGCTACGAGCAGTACTTC; CDR3aa: CASSLVARGYEQYF
j_gene: TRBJ2-5; abundance: -; v_gene: TRBV7-9; d_gene: -; CDR3nt: TGTGCCAGCAGCCAAGAGGAGACCCAGTACTTC; CDR3aa: CASSQEETQYF
j_gene: TRBJ1-6; abundance: -; v_gene: TRBV27; d_gene: -; CDR3nt: TGTGCCAGCATGGCAGGAACATATAATTCACCCCTCCACTTT; CDR3aa: CASMAGTYNSPLHF
j_gene: TRBJ1-5; abundance: -; v_gene: TRBV5-6; d_gene: -; CDR3nt: TGTGCCAGCAGCTTGAGGGGTGGGCGCAATCAGCCCCAGCATTTT; CDR3aa: CASSLRGGRNQPQHF
j_gene: TRBJ1-2; abundance: -; v_gene: TRBV29-1; d_gene: -; CDR3nt: TGCAGCGTGGGGGGAATTACAGGGAATGGCTACACCTTC; CDR3aa: CSVGGITGNGYTF
j_gene: TRBJ2-2; abundance: -; v_gene: TRBV5-1; d_gene: -; CDR3nt: TGCGCCAGCAGCTCCGTTGTCAGGGACACCGGGGAGCTGTTTTTT; CDR3aa: CASSSVVRDTGELFF
j_gene: TRBJ2-1; abundance: -; v_gene: TRBV5-6; d_gene: TRBD1; CDR3nt: TGTGCCAGCAGCTTGGGGGACAGGGGTGTAAATGAGCAGTTCTTC; CDR3aa: CASSLGDRGVNEQFF
j_gene: TRBJ2-7; abundance: -; v_gene: TRBV11-2; d_gene: -; CDR3nt: TGTGCCAGCAGCCCCATGGGTCGGACCCTCTACGAGCAGTACTTC; CDR3aa: CASSPMGRTLYEQYF
j_gene: TRBJ1-2; abundance: -; v_gene: TRBV2; d_gene: -; CDR3nt: TGTGCCAGCAGGGAAGTCAGGGTACGAGGCTACACCTTC; CDR3aa: CASREVRVRGYTF
j_gene: TRBJ2-3; abundance: -; v_gene: TRBV27; d_gene: TRBD2; CDR3nt: TGTGCCAGCAGGTTAGGGGCTAGCGGGAGGGCCTCAGCAGATACGCAGTATTTT; CDR3aa: CASRLGASGRASADTQYF
j_gene: TRBJ1-4; abundance: once; v_gene: TRBV4-1; d_gene: TRBD1; CDR3nt: TGCGCCAGCAGCCAAGATCCGCGGACAGGGTGGGATGAAAAACTGTTTTTT; CDR3aa: CASSQDPRTGWDEKLFF
j_gene: TRBJ2-2; abundance: few; v_gene: TRBV28; d_gene: TRBD1; CDR3nt: TGTGCCAGCAGTTACAGGGGGACCGGGGAGCTGTTTTTT; CDR3aa: CASSYRGTGELFF
j_gene: TRBJ2-7; abundance: few; v_gene: TRBV2; d_gene: TRBD1; CDR3nt: TGTGCCAGCAGTAGGGGGCCAGGGGGGTACTTC; CDR3aa: CASSRGPGGYF
j_gene: TRBJ2-3; abundance: -; v_gene: TRBV5-6; d_gene: TRBD2; CDR3nt: TGTGCCAGCAGCGCGACTAGCGGGGCCACAGATACGCAGTATTTT; CDR3aa: CASSATSGATDTQYF
j_gene: TRBJ2-7; abundance: -; v_gene: TRBV18; d_gene: -; CDR3nt: TGTGCCGGAGGGACAGAATATCCCCACGAGCAGTACTTC; CDR3aa: CAGGTEYPHEQYF
j_gene: TRBJ2-1; abundance: -; v_gene: TRBV30; d_gene: -; CDR3nt: TGTGCCTGGAGTGGGGTGGAGCAGTTCTTC; CDR3aa: CAWSGVEQFF